One and the same sample provided the 8 T cell receptor beta chains below, sequenced in a study of regulatory T cells in long-lasting Graves disease. To make TCR beta libraries, researchers used iRepertoire HTBI primers and Arm-PCR of CDR3 regions. From the multiplex PCR reads, TCRdb called clonotypes with MiXCR, one entry per CDR3 protein. The table has 200,000 to 250,000 distinct CDR3 sequences, 15% to 20% seen once; the top ten hold approximately 20%. Time point specified: newly diagnosed GD, antithyroid drugs for less than 3 months. The TCR library was made from RNA that had been extracted from PBMCs in TRIzol. Sample: peripheral blood mononuclear cells (PBMCs), taken at new diagnosis, from a patient treated with antithyroid drugs. The receptors derive from a female donor with Graves disease.

This clonotype was recorded at least ten times. CDR3 in DNA: TGTGCCAGCAGCACTCGGGACCGTAACAATGAGCAGTTCTTC. Protein sequence: CASSTRDRNNEQFF. V and J are TRBV11-3 and TRBJ2-1; tentatively, D is TRBD1 or TRBD2 (5 bases each). Germline CDR1 SGHNT, CDR2 YENEEA. The CDR3 is 14 amino acids. V lost 5 bases to trimming and J lost 5 bases, with 13 bases between them.

This clonotype was detected many times. The chain couples TRBV6-1 to TRBJ1-5; weak D call: TRBD1 (6 bases). CDR3 length: 15 amino acids. Germline V gene lookup returns CDR1 MNHNS and CDR2 SASEGT. V lost 10 bases and J lost 0, with 16 bases in between. The CDR3 spells CATRTEAYSNQPQHF. The CDR3, as DNA: TGTGCCACCCGGACAGAGGCTTATAGCAATCAGCCCCAGCATTTT.

The sample holds a few counts of this clonotype. V and J are TRBV7-8 and TRBJ1-1, with 7 nucleotides matching TRBD1. V lost 5 bases and J lost 4; bases outside the gene matches: 4. Germline V gene lookup returns CDR1 SGHVS and CDR2 FQNEAQ. The CDR3 is made up of 13 amino acids. The CDR3 region has the DNA TGTGCCAGCAGCGACAGGGTGGGCACTGAAGCTTTCTTT. Translation gives CASSDRVGTEAFF.

The table lists this clonotype with many counts. This chain uses TRBV19 with TRBJ1-4; D uncertain. CDR3 length: 15 amino acids. V lost 5 bases and J lost 0, with 10 bases in between. Germline lookup yields CDR1 LNHDA and CDR2 SQIVND (reference sequence). The CDR3 DNA reads as TGTGCCAGTAGTCTGAGCCTTGCAACTAATGAAAAACTGTTTTTT. The encoded protein is CASSLSLATNEKLFF.

This clonotype was counted a few times. This rearrangement joins TRBV7-2 to TRBJ1-5, with TRBD1 as a possible D gene (5 bases). Trimming took 5 bases from V and 6 from J, leaving 14 bases between them. The CDR3 covers 14 residues. CDR1 is SGHTA, CDR2 FQGNSA, per germline. CDR3 sequence (DNA): TGTGCCAGCAGCCCCAGAAGGGACGCTCAGCCCCAGCATTTT. It specifies CASSPRRDAQPQHF.

This clonotype was seen repeatedly, ten times or more. This chain joins TRBV20-1 and TRBJ2-7; 9 bases fit TRBD2. V was clipped by 2 bases and J by 2 bases; unmatched bases: 4. The CDR3 extends over 14 amino acids. CDR1 and CDR2 from the germline V gene are DFQATT and SNEGSKA (reference sequence). The CDR3 region is CSARISGSPYEQYF. The CDR3 region has the DNA TGCAGTGCTAGAATTAGCGGGAGCCCCTACGAGCAGTACTTC.

This clonotype was picked up a small number of times. V and J are TRBV28 and TRBJ2-1, with 13 bases aligning to TRBD2. CDR1 and CDR2 (germline): MDHEN, SYDVKM. The length of the CDR3 is 19 residues. The trim removed 6 bases at V and 5 bases at J, leaving 16 bases unmatched. The CDR3 nucleotides read TGTGCCAGCAGCGGAGTGACTAGCGGGAGGCCCTCCCGGGACAATGAGCAGTTCTTC. Its translation is CASSGVTSGRPSRDNEQFF.

In its sample, this clonotype was seen many times. The rearrangement uses TRBV6-1 and TRBJ2-5; tentative D call: TRBD1 (5 bases). V shed 6 bases and J shed 2 bases, with 7 bases lying between them. The CDR3 spans 12 residues. CDR1 is MNHNS, CDR2 SASEGT, per germline. The CDR3 reads CASRDRQETQYF. Here the CDR3 DNA reads TGTGCCAGCAGAGACAGACAAGAGACCCAGTACTTC.